This T cell receptor beta chain derives from a study of blood T cell repertoires in COVID-19. Germline CDR1 and CDR2: SGHTA and FQGNSA. The ends lost 0 bases at V and 1 base at J; junction bases unmatched: 3. The CDR3 is made up of 15 amino acids. Libraries were prepared by immunoSEQ multiplex PCR; TCRdb keeps only in-frame clonotypes and omits some of them. Among under 250,000 clones listed, 86% were seen once. Seattle patients were enrolled while actively infected and followed longitudinally. Specimen: peripheral blood. The chain carries TRBV7-2 and TRBJ2-7; 7 bases line up with TRBD2. This receptor was identified in a woman older than 75 with COVID-19, enrolled during active disease. The CDR3 DNA reads as TGTGCCAGCAGCTTAGCAAGCGGGGTATCCTACGAGCAGTACGTC. Translated: CASSLASGVSYEQYV.